This paragraph covers one T cell receptor beta chain sequence. This clone was observed at least ten times. Its antigen is not yet known. No quality values exist for individual bases; no much larger clone is one base distant. These data belong to a study of blood T cell repertoires in COVID-19 (dated by TCRdb to between 2020 and 2021). With respect to the entire study: The collaborator samples originated in the United States, Italy and Spain and spanned the acute and convalescent phases of COVID-19. The material from the prospective study consisted of cDNA or gDNA derived from T cells, B-cell-depleted T cells, or PBMCs. Subjects who had been exposed to COVID-19, were actively infected with it, or had recovered from it provided the deeply sampled blood TCRbeta repertoires that made up the dataset. The repertoires were released in a freely available public database meant as a resource for research on the immune response to SARS-CoV-2. The samples were drawn from two sources: the first 160 participants of the ongoing ImmuneRACE study, and about 1,300 subjects contributed by 6 global collaborators. Nearly every sample came with metadata listing a de-identified subject ID, COVID-19 status, age in years and sex. Where available, HLA class I and class II types were taken from metadata supplied by the sample provider and were not determined by assay-based typing.

The germline V gene specifies SGHRS as CDR1 and YFSETQ as CDR2. Its CDR3 holds 14 amino acids, cysteine through phenylalanine. The DNA shown is the 42-base CDR3, in frame from base 1. The V and J ends are trimmed by 4 bases and 2 bases, leaving 13 bases between them. Study-wide findings and limitations: Clinical and demographic metadata were provided uncurated, with the amount varying by source and participant.

TCRbeta CDR3 regions were amplified from genomic DNA by means of the immunoSEQ Assay, a bias-controlled multiplex PCR. Under the source paper's analysis protocol: The number of nucleated cells in each sample was estimated from the amplification of reference gene primers within the assay. To quantify the absolute abundance of each unique TCRbeta CDR3 rearrangement, sequence reads were collapsed and filtered. Productive Simpson clonality was computed per sample as the square root of Simpson's diversity index over productive rearrangements. In TCRdb, the immuneACCESS table is reduced to in-frame sequences with V and J assigned. These tables do not hold every clone; where another copy was compared, an unresolved V gene accounts for under half, and the others remain unexplained. Clone size and V and J calls were adopted from that table, with D and trimming inferred from the DNA. The sample table contains roughly 160,000 clones; only one count was recorded for 85% of them. The ten largest clones capture roughly 8.4% of the sample.

One collaborating source in Seattle enrolled patients while the patients were actively infected and followed the patients over time throughout the course of disease. Collaborating institutions collected whole blood in K2EDTA tubes following their own protocols. For TCRbeta analysis, collaborators shipped samples in one of three forms: frozen whole blood, isolated PBMCs, or DNA extracted from either of those sample types. The sequence links TRBV5-1 to TRBJ2-7; no D gene can be assigned with confidence. The clonotype was recovered from a woman of 80 years or more with COVID-19, enrolled during active disease. Sequenced: peripheral blood. At the DNA level, the sequence is TGCGCCAGCAGCGCCTTGGGCGCCGCCTACGAGCAGTACTTC. This is translated as CASSALGAAYEQYF.